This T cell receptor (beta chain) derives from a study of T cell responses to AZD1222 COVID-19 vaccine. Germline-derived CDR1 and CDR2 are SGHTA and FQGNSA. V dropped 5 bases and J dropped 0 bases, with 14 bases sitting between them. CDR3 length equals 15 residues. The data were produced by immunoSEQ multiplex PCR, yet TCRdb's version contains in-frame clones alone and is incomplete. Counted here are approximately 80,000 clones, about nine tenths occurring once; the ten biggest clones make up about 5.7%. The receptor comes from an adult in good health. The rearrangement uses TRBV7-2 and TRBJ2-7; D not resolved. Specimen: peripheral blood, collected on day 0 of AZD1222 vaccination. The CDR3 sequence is CASSPLILDSYEQYF. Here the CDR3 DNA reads TGTGCCAGCAGCCCTTTGATCCTGGACTCCTACGAGCAGTACTTC. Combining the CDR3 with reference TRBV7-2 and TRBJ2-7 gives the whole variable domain GAGVSQSPSNKVTEKGKDVELRCDPISGHTALYWYRQSLGQGLEFLIYFQGNSAPDKSGLPSDRFSAERTGGSVSTLTIQRTQQEDSAVYLCASSPLILDSYEQYFGPGTRLTVT.